Presented here are 22 T cell receptor beta chains from one specimen sequenced in a study of blood T cells in healthy people across ages. Primed by a sample-barcoded 5' primer and a J-beta primer mix, a second PCR proceeded for 7 to 11 cycles. TCRdb passed the 5' RACE reads through MiXCR, listing each CDR3 protein once. Here the sample spans hundreds of thousands of distinct CDR3 sequences, approximately 29% being singletons. Material for sequencing was blood. These receptor sequences come from an elderly woman in good health.

This clonotype was seen a handful of times. Since a much larger clone is just one base distant, this may be a read error. In DNA form, the CDR3 reads TGCAGTGCTGGGGGGTGGGGTTTAGATACGCAGTATTTT. Its protein is CSAGGWGLDTQYF. The rearrangement joins TRBV20-1 to TRBJ2-3; a possible D gene is TRBD2 (6 bases). Germline CDR1 and CDR2: DFQATT and SNEGSKA (reference sequence). V shed 5 bases and J shed 5 bases, with 14 bases lying between them. CDR3 length equals 13 residues.

This clonotype has a count of ten or more. The chain recombines TRBV10-3 with TRBJ2-3; 9 positions match TRBD1. The CDR3 length is 14 residues. J gave up 2 bases and V 11 bases, and 8 bases lay outside the gene matches. Per the germline V gene, CDR1 is ENHRY and CDR2 is SYGVKD. The CDR3 region is CAAMDRGFTDTQYF. The CDR3 DNA follows: TGTGCCGCTATGGACAGGGGATTCACAGATACGCAGTATTTT.

This clonotype was counted ten times or more. The CDR3 region has the DNA TGCGCCAGCAGCCAAGGGGCCAACTCTAACTATGGCTACACCTTC. Protein: CASSQGANSNYGYTF. The V gene is TRBV4-3, the J gene TRBJ1-2; no firm D call. CDR1 and CDR2 from the germline V gene are LGHNA and YSLEER. The CDR3 covers 15 residues. With 1 base removed from V and 0 bases from J, the gap between germline ends came to 9 bases.

This clonotype showed up many times. The chain carries TRBV12-3 or TRBV12-4 and TRBJ1-2; the D gene is possibly TRBD1 (6 bases). The CDR3 loop spans 15 amino acids. Trimming left V 0 bases short and J 6 bases short, with 14 bases between. The CDR3 DNA reads TGTGCCAGCAGTTTAGCCGACCGGGACACCCATGGCTACACCTTC. This gives the protein CASSLADRDTHGYTF.

Concerning this clonotype itself: The junction departs from germline at one end; a sequencing error may be responsible. The rearrangement uses TRBV7-2 and TRBJ2-7, with 12 bases identical to TRBD2. The DNA matches TRBJ2-5 better at its end, which makes the J call doubtful. Germline assignment: CDR1 SGHTA and CDR2 FQGNSA. The CDR3 sequence is 17 residues long. The CDR3 sequence is CANSLVWTSGVWETQYF. The CDR3 coding sequence is TGTGCCAACAGCTTAGTTTGGACTAGCGGGGTCTGGGAGACCCAGTACTTC.

This clonotype was picked up many times. V gene TRBV20-1 combines with J gene TRBJ2-7; perhaps TRBD2 as D (5 bases). The CDR3 length is 15 residues. V lost 5 bases to trimming and J lost 0 bases, with 17 bases between them. The germline CDR1 and CDR2 sequences are DFQATT and SNEGSKA (reference sequence). The CDR3 is CSADPVEGSSYEQYF. In nucleotides, the CDR3 is TGCAGTGCTGACCCTGTTGAGGGTTCCTCCTACGAGCAGTACTTC.

The sample holds many counts of this clonotype. This sequence joins TRBV6-2 or TRBV6-3 and TRBJ2-7; the D is unclear. Germline CDR1 and CDR2: MNHEY and SVGEGT. Between the trimmed V and J ends, which lost 4 bases and 0 bases, there was a span of 13 bases. CDR3 size: 15 residues. The CDR3 coding sequence is TGTGCCAGCAGTTCCGTGAGCTTATCCTCCTACGAGCAGTACTTC. Its protein product is CASSSVSLSSYEQYF.

This clonotype was counted at least ten times. The rearrangement uses TRBV6-5 and TRBJ2-1; 12 nucleotides align to TRBD2. The V segment lost 2 bases and the J segment 8 bases; nucleotides outside the gene matches: 7. From germline, CDR1 is MNHEY and CDR2 SVGAGI. There are 16 residues in the CDR3. The CDR3 protein is CASSYPSTSGGHEQFF. CDR3 nucleotides: TGTGCCAGCAGTTACCCCTCGACTAGCGGGGGTCATGAGCAGTTCTTC.

The chain couples TRBV11-2 to TRBJ2-7; a weak D match, TRBD1 (5 bases). The CDR3 totals 12 residues. The germline gives CDR1 SGHAT, CDR2 FQNNGV. Trimming left V 5 bases short and J 4 bases short, with 9 bases between. This CDR3 is CASSKQAYEQYF. In nucleotides, the CDR3 is TGTGCCAGCAGCAAACAGGCTTACGAGCAGTACTTC.

In regard to this clonotype: Possible read error: a much larger clone is one base away. V gene TRBV9 combines with J gene TRBJ2-4; 9 bases fit TRBD1. Germline CDR1 reads SGDLS; CDR2 reads YYNGEE. The junction had 12 bases not matched to a gene; V was cut back by 4 bases and J by 13 bases. The CDR3 loop spans 14 amino acids. This CDR3 is CASSPWTGEGGQYF. CDR3 bases: TGTGCCAGCAGCCCCTGGACAGGGGAGGGCGGGCAGTACTTC. Filled out from reference TRBV9 and TRBJ2-4, the complete variable domain reads DSGVTQTPKHLITATGQRVTLRCSPRSGDLSVYWYQQSLDQGLQFLIQYYNGEERAKGNILERFSAQQFPDLHSELNLSSLELGDSALYFCASSPWTGEGGQYFGAGTRLSVL.

This clonotype was counted many times. The gene calls are TRBV11-2 and TRBJ2-3, with 8 bases matching TRBD2. V lost 5 bases to trimming and J lost 1 base; unmatched junction nucleotides: 5. Germline V gives CDR1 SGHAT, CDR2 FQNNGV. The CDR3 has 15 amino acids. CDR3 sequence: CASSAGLARTDTQYF. Here the CDR3 DNA reads TGTGCCAGCAGCGCCGGACTAGCCCGCACAGATACGCAGTATTTT.

The chain is built from TRBV20-1 and TRBJ2-7, with 11 bases aligning to TRBD2. The J call is in doubt because the DNA end fits TRBJ2-5 better. Germline V gene lookup returns CDR1 DFQATT and CDR2 SNEGSKA (reference sequence). The length of the CDR3 is 14 residues. Here the CDR3 reads CSAPTSGGIGTQYF. In nucleotides, the CDR3 is TGCAGTGCCCCTACTAGCGGGGGTATTGGGACCCAGTACTTC.

This chain joins TRBV5-1 and TRBJ2-1; D unresolved. The CDR3 is 14 amino acids. Trimming pared 0 bases from V and 8 bases from J, leaving 12 bases between. CDR1 is SGHRS and CDR2 is YFSETQ in the germline V gene. The CDR3 spells CASSLAVGIYEQFF. CDR3 nucleotide sequence: TGCGCCAGCAGCTTGGCGGTTGGGATCTATGAGCAGTTCTTC.

V is TRBV20-1 and J is TRBJ1-2, with D perhaps TRBD1 (5 bases). CDR3 length: 15 residues. V lost 0 bases to trimming and J lost 4 bases, with 15 bases between them. Looked up from germline, CDR1 is DFQATT and CDR2 is SNEGSKA (reference sequence). The CDR3 DNA reads as TGCAGTGCTAGAGAGATAAAAGGGGCCAGCTATGGCTACACCTTC. Translating gives CSAREIKGASYGYTF.

Note on this clonotype: One base away lies a much larger clone, so this may be a sequencing read error. The chain uses TRBV27 and TRBJ2-5; 8 bases line up with TRBD1. This CDR3 comprises 15 residues. Germline loops: CDR1 MNHEY, CDR2 SMNVEV (reference sequence). The DNA of the CDR3 is TGTGTCAGCAGCCTATGGACAGGGCCCCAAGAGACCCAGTACTTC. This translates into CVSSLWTGPQETQYF.

The chain is built from TRBV20-1 and TRBJ2-7; D is ambiguous. V dropped 4 bases and J dropped 7 bases, with 26 bases sitting between them. Per germline, CDR1 DFQATT and CDR2 SNEGSKA (reference sequence). The CDR3 has 16 residues. The CDR3 is CSATLGFSSSYNEQYF. The CDR3, as DNA: TGCAGTGCTACCCTAGGGTTCTCGAGCTCCTACAATGAGCAGTACTTC.

This chain connects TRBV5-5 to TRBJ2-3; perhaps TRBD1 as D (6 bases). Per germline, CDR1 SGHKS and CDR2 YYEKEE (reference sequence). Trimming stripped 0 bases from V and 1 base from J, with 9 bases between. The CDR3 totals 15 residues. This chain's CDR3 is CASSLEAGGTDTQYF. CDR3 nucleotide sequence: TGTGCCAGCAGCTTGGAGGCAGGGGGCACAGATACGCAGTATTTT.

This clonotype appeared many times. The V call is TRBV6-1, the J call TRBJ2-1; tentative D call: TRBD2 (6 bases). CDR3 length equals 13 residues. The germline CDR1 and CDR2 sequences are MNHNS and SASEGT. The V end was cut by 7 bases, the J end by 10 bases, with 17 bases between. CDR3 sequence (DNA): TGTGCCAGCATTCTACAGGAGGGCGGAGAGCAGTTCTTC. Residues: CASILQEGGEQFF.

This chain joins TRBV10-3 and TRBJ2-4, with 7 bases identical to TRBD1. CDR1 ENHRY and CDR2 SYGVKD come from the germline V gene. V gave up 0 bases and J gave up 2 bases; unmatched junction bases: 7. The CDR3 has 17 residues. CDR3 residues: CAISESKGGNTKNIQYF. CDR3 sequence (DNA): TGTGCCATCAGTGAGTCGAAAGGGGGCAATACCAAAAACATTCAGTACTTC.

This clonotype was observed many times. The rearrangement uses TRBV12-3 or TRBV12-4 and TRBJ2-7; possible D gene TRBD2, 6 bases. The CDR3 length is 13 residues. Trimming left V 5 bases short and J 7 bases short, with 15 bases between. The CDR3 DNA sequence: TGTGCCAGCAGTCTAGGGACGGAGGGGGAGCAGTACTTC. Translated: CASSLGTEGEQYF.

The chain links TRBV20-1 to TRBJ1-3; a possible D gene is TRBD1 (5 bases). The length of the CDR3 is 15 residues. Germline values: CDR1 DFQATT, CDR2 SNEGSKA (reference sequence). Trimming removed 3 bases at V and 0 bases at J, with 12 bases between. The DNA of the CDR3 is TGCAGTGCTAGTCCGGGACGGCTCTCTGGAAACACCATATATTTT. The encoded protein is CSASPGRLSGNTIYF.

The chain recombines TRBV12-5 with TRBJ2-3; perhaps TRBD2 as D (6 bases). Germline CDR1 and CDR2: LGHNT and FRNRAP. The CDR3 sequence is 16 residues long. Between the trimmed V and J ends, which lost 3 bases and 2 bases, there was a span of 15 bases. Here the CDR3 DNA reads TGTGCTAGTGGTTTCTCGACGGGGGTTACCACAGATACGCAGTATTTT. It is translated as CASGFSTGVTTDTQYF.